The next 10 T cell receptor beta chains were all read from a single sample in a study of OX40 agonist ivuxolimab in advanced cancers. Libraries were prepared by immunoSEQ multiplex PCR; TCRdb keeps only in-frame clonotypes and omits some of them. In the table there are tens of thousands of clones, 75% to 90% of which are singletons. The sequenced sample was CD4+ or CD8+ T cells sorted from blood, obtained in a trial of the OX40 agonist ivuxolimab. The receptor source for this set is an adult with an advanced solid tumor such as melanoma, head and neck, liver or kidney cancer.

This sequence joins TRBV25-1 and TRBJ2-3; D unresolved. The CDR3 runs to 14 residues. Germline V gene sequence: CDR1 MGHDK, CDR2 SYGVNS. Deletions cut 0 bases from V and 2 bases from J, with 6 bases between. The CDR3 region has the DNA TGTGCCAGCAGTGAATATAACCCCACAGATACGCAGTATTTT. It is translated as CASSEYNPTDTQYF.

This clone has just a few counts. The genes are TRBV4-1 and TRBJ2-3; D possibly corresponds to TRBD2 (5 bases). There are 12 residues in the CDR3. Germline CDR1 MGHRA, CDR2 YSYEKL. V was clipped by 0 bases and J by 10 bases, with 8 bases between them. The CDR3 coding sequence is TGCGCCAGCAGCCAAGATGACTATCCGCAGTATTTT. Translation: CASSQDDYPQYF.

The chain uses TRBV13 and TRBJ2-7, with TRBD2 matching over 7 bases. Per germline, CDR1 PRHDT and CDR2 FYEKMQ (reference sequence). V was pared by 2 bases and J by 2 bases, with 0 bases of the junction left unmatched. CDR3 size: 13 residues. The DNA of the CDR3 is TGTGCCAGCAGCTTACTAGCGGCCTACGAGCAGTACTTC. This codes for CASSLLAAYEQYF.

This clone was seen more than once but under ten times. The rearrangement links TRBV19 to TRBJ1-6; 11 nucleotides align to TRBD1. This CDR3 is 16 amino acids long. Trimming removed 9 bases from V and 3 bases from J; junction bases left unmatched: 7. Looked up from germline, CDR1 is LNHDA and CDR2 is SQIVND (reference sequence). This CDR3 is CASTQDRGLYNSPLHF. DNA for the CDR3: TGTGCCAGCACACAGGACAGGGGGCTCTATAATTCACCCCTCCACTTT.

This clone has just one count. The rearrangement joins TRBV6-5 to TRBJ2-7, with 8 bases identical to TRBD1. CDR3 length: 15 residues. V was clipped by 0 bases and J by 3 bases; unmatched bases: 4. Germline CDR1 is MNHEY and CDR2 is SVGAGI. The CDR3 reads CASSYSSTGDYEQYF. The CDR3 DNA sequence: TGTGCCAGCAGTTACTCGTCGACAGGGGACTACGAGCAGTACTTC.

V usage is TRBV14 and J usage is TRBJ2-5; 7 bases are shared with TRBD1. There are 15 residues in the CDR3. Germline-derived CDR1 and CDR2 are SGHDN and FVKESK. Trimming took 6 bases from V and 0 from J; bases not matched to a gene: 7. As DNA, the CDR3 is TGTGCCAGCAGTAAGGGGGCCCTGTACCAAGAGACCCAGTACTTC. Translated, it gives CASSKGALYQETQYF.

This clone was seen a single time. This rearrangement joins TRBV5-5 to TRBJ2-1, with 7 bases aligning to TRBD2. The CDR3 is made up of 16 amino acids. Germline V gene lookup returns CDR1 SGHKS and CDR2 YYEKEE (reference sequence). The V gene end was trimmed by 1 base and the J gene end by 7 bases; junction bases not matched to a gene: 11. The CDR3: CASSLLAGVFRNEQFF. CDR3 nucleotide sequence: TGTGCCAGCAGCTTGCTTGCGGGAGTATTTCGAAATGAGCAGTTCTTC.

This clone was seen a single time. This chain links TRBV19 with TRBJ2-3; perhaps TRBD2 as D (6 bases). This CDR3 comprises 14 residues. Germline values: CDR1 LNHDA, CDR2 SQIVND (reference sequence). The V gene lost 7 bases and the J gene lost 4 bases, with 15 bases spanning the gap. The CDR3 nucleotides read TGTGCCAGTAAAGCGTGGGGCGGGGCAGATACGCAGTATTTT. Translation: CASKAWGGADTQYF.

The table lists this clone with a count of one. V and J are TRBV6-6 and TRBJ1-1, with D possibly matching TRBD1 (6 bases). The CDR3 spans 15 residues. Trimming pared 5 bases from V and 6 bases from J, leaving 19 bases between. Germline V gene sequence: CDR1 MNHNY, CDR2 SVGAGI (reference sequence). CDR3 loop: CASSTPRGRGPEAFF. CDR3 bases: TGTGCCAGCAGTACCCCTCGGGGCAGGGGCCCTGAAGCTTTCTTT.

The chain has TRBV5-4 and TRBJ2-1; D not certain. The CDR3 is 12 amino acids. The V end lost 5 bases, the J end lost 5 bases, and 8 bases lay between the germline ends. Germline V lookup: CDR1 SGHNT, CDR2 YYREEE (reference sequence). The CDR3 sequence is CASRATDNEQFF. The DNA for the CDR3 is TGTGCCAGCAGAGCGACGGACAATGAGCAGTTCTTC.